The 19 T cell receptor beta chains listed next were all sequenced from one sample in a study of T cell responses to AZD1222 COVID-19 vaccine. Sequencing was performed with immunoSEQ multiplex PCR; in TCRdb, only in-frame clones are kept and a portion is missing. The profile shows 45,000 to 50,000 clones, about 88% of them singletons. The material was peripheral blood, obtained 28 days after the second AZD1222 dose. The receptors here all came from an adult who received the AZD1222 COVID-19 vaccine.

This clone has more than one count but fewer than ten. The J gene is TRBJ2-1, the V gene TRBV5-1, with TRBD2 identical over 15 bases. This CDR3 has 16 residues. Germline CDR1 and CDR2: SGHRS and YFSETQ. Trimming took 4 bases from V and 7 from J; bases not matched to a gene: 6. The CDR3 sequence: CASSLWTSGGANEQFF. Here the CDR3 DNA reads TGCGCCAGCAGCCTCTGGACTAGCGGGGGGGCTAATGAGCAGTTCTTC.

The V gene is TRBV29-1, the J gene TRBJ2-2, with TRBD1 matching 7 bases. The CDR3 length is 14 residues. The germline gives CDR1 SQVTM, CDR2 ANQGSEA. The J segment lost 2 bases and the V segment lost 3 bases, leaving 3 bases of the junction unmatched. The CDR3 region is CSVEGQKNTGELFF. For the CDR3, the DNA is TGCAGCGTTGAGGGACAGAAAAACACCGGGGAGCTGTTTTTT.

The CDR3 nucleotides are TGCAGCGTCCCTGAACAGGGGGTCTATGGCTACACCTTC. It translates to CSVPEQGVYGYTF. This chain links TRBV29-1 with TRBJ1-2; 8 bases agree with TRBD1. Germline assignment: CDR1 SQVTM and CDR2 ANQGSEA. This CDR3 comprises 13 residues. Trimming removed 6 bases from V and 4 bases from J; junction bases left unmatched: 7.

Comments on this clone: One end of the junction is discordant with germline, which a read error may explain. The V gene is TRBV7-2, the J gene TRBJ1-2; D is perhaps TRBD1 (5 bases). The CDR3 contains 17 residues. Germline CDR1 is SGHTA and CDR2 is FQGNSA. The CDR3 protein is CASSPRAGLGANSGYTF. In DNA, the CDR3 is TGTGCCAGCAGCCCTAGGGCAGGGTTAGGGGCTAACTCTGGCTACACCTTC.

The DNA for the CDR3 is TGTGCCAGCAGCCGGGGAGACGAGCAGTACTTC. This codes for CASSRGDEQYF. The chain links TRBV3-1 (or the pseudogene TRBV3-2) to TRBJ2-7; tentatively, D is TRBD2 (5 bases). V lost 4 bases to trimming and J lost 5 bases, with 6 bases between them. The CDR3 runs 11 residues. Germline loops: CDR1 LGHDT, CDR2 YNNKEL (reference sequence).

This chain joins TRBV27 and TRBJ2-3, with 8 bases identical to TRBD1. The CDR3 is 15 residues long. The V gene end was trimmed by 4 bases and the J gene end by 4 bases; junction bases not matched to a gene: 7. Germline CDR1 reads MNHEY; CDR2 reads SMNVEV (reference sequence). In DNA form, the CDR3 reads TGTGCCAGCAGTTCCAGGGGGCGCGGGGCAGATACGCAGTATTTT. Protein product: CASSSRGRGADTQYF.

The rearrangement joins TRBV7-9 to TRBJ1-1; D ambiguous. The CDR3 has 12 amino acids. Germline loops: CDR1 SEHNR, CDR2 FQNEAQ (reference sequence). V shed 5 bases and J shed 10 bases, with 14 bases lying between them. CDR3 residues: CASSAVSYGAFF. The CDR3 DNA reads as TGTGCCAGCAGCGCAGTCAGTTACGGAGCTTTCTTT.

The rearrangement uses TRBV6-5 and TRBJ2-1; 8 bases match TRBD1. J was trimmed by 4 bases and V by 6 bases; bases with no gene match: 5. The CDR3 has 14 amino acids. In germline, CDR1 is MNHEY, CDR2 SVGAGI. DNA for the CDR3: TGTGCCAGCAGAACAGGGGGTATGTACAATGAGCAGTTCTTC. Amino acids: CASRTGGMYNEQFF.

This chain joins TRBV6-1 and TRBJ2-1, with D perhaps TRBD2 (5 bases). V lost 2 bases and J lost 1, with 9 bases in between. This CDR3 spans 15 amino acids. CDR1 and CDR2 (germline): MNHNS, SASEGT. This CDR3 reads CASSESGGSYNEQFF. As DNA, the CDR3 is TGTGCCAGCAGTGAATCGGGCGGGTCCTACAATGAGCAGTTCTTC.

The chain joins TRBV18 to TRBJ1-3; 8 nucleotides line up with TRBD1. The V gene end was trimmed by 2 bases and the J gene end by 4 bases; junction bases not matched to a gene: 4. The CDR3 consists of 15 residues. CDR1 is KGHSH and CDR2 is LQKENI in the germline V gene. CDR3 sequence reads: CASSPGQGKGNTIYF. CDR3 in DNA: TGTGCCAGCTCACCAGGACAGGGTAAAGGAAACACCATATATTTT.

V and J are TRBV10-3 and TRBJ1-1; the D is unclear. CDR1 is ENHRY and CDR2 is SYGVKD in the germline V gene. The V end was cut by 11 bases, the J end by 6 bases, with 16 bases between. This CDR3 region has 12 residues. The CDR3 sequence is CAALSFGSEAFF. The CDR3 nucleotides are TGTGCCGCCCTCTCTTTTGGGTCTGAAGCTTTCTTT.

V usage is TRBV2 and J usage is TRBJ1-2; 7 positions agree with TRBD1. Per germline, CDR1 SNHLY and CDR2 FYNNEI. This CDR3 contains 14 residues. V lost 6 bases to trimming and J lost 2 bases; unmatched junction nucleotides: 6. Here the CDR3 reads CASSHPRGNYGYTF. The CDR3 bases are TGTGCCAGCAGCCACCCCAGGGGGAACTATGGCTACACCTTC.

V is TRBV18 and J is TRBJ2-7; D possibly matches TRBD1 or TRBD2 (6 bases each). This CDR3 is built from 16 residues. Trimming took off 2 bases at V and 3 bases at J, with 17 bases between the two ends. In germline, CDR1 is KGHSH, CDR2 LQKENI. The CDR3 coding sequence is TGTGCCAGCTCACCAGACTTGGGGGGCCGAGACTACGAGCAGTACTTC. Encoded protein: CASSPDLGGRDYEQYF.

The genes are TRBV3-1 (or the pseudogene TRBV3-2) and TRBJ2-1; perhaps TRBD2 as D (6 bases). The CDR3 consists of 18 residues. Germline CDR1 and CDR2: LGHDT and YNNKEL (reference sequence). The V and J ends lost 2 bases and 4 bases respectively, with 21 bases between them. The CDR3 region is CASSQPPTSPARYNEQFF. The CDR3 DNA is TGTGCCAGCAGCCAACCGCCCACTAGCCCAGCCCGGTACAATGAGCAGTTCTTC.

J is TRBJ2-7 and V is TRBV27; D remains unclear. Germline-derived CDR1 and CDR2 are MNHEY and SMNVEV (reference sequence). The CDR3 is made up of 15 amino acids. V lost 2 bases, J lost 1 base, and 12 bases lay in between. The CDR3 region has the DNA TGTGCCAGCAGTTTACTCGGCGGCTCTTCCTACGAGCAGTACTTC. It is translated as CASSLLGGSSYEQYF.

The chain joins TRBV5-4 to TRBJ2-7; 7 bases fit TRBD1. V lost 4 bases, J lost 2 bases, and 6 bases stayed unmatched. In germline, CDR1 is SGHNT, CDR2 YYREEE (reference sequence). The CDR3 spans 14 residues. Here the CDR3 reads CASSQGQVPYEQYF. CDR3 coding DNA: TGTGCCAGCAGCCAAGGACAGGTGCCCTACGAGCAGTACTTC.

The chain has TRBV6-5 and TRBJ1-1, with 10 bases identical to TRBD1. After removal of 7 bases from V and 3 bases from J, the junction contained 5 bases not matched to a gene. This CDR3 spans 14 amino acids. Germline loops: CDR1 MNHEY, CDR2 SVGAGI. CDR3 coding DNA: TGTGCCAGCACCAGGGGACAGGGGTACACTGAAGCTTTCTTT. Translating it yields CASTRGQGYTEAFF.

The chain links TRBV19 to TRBJ2-7; 16 nucleotides match TRBD2. Germline V CDR1 and CDR2: LNHDA, SQIVND (reference sequence). V gave up 3 bases and J gave up 7 bases; unmatched junction bases: 6. CDR3 length equals 16 residues. Written as DNA, the CDR3 is TGTGCCAGTAGTATCCGGGGACTAGCGGGAGGGGGAGAGCAGTACTTC. Its translation: CASSIRGLAGGGEQYF.

V gene TRBV14 combines with J gene TRBJ2-1; 10 bases match TRBD2. Germline CDR1 reads SGHDN; CDR2 reads FVKESK. The V segment lost 5 bases and the J segment 2 bases; nucleotides outside the gene matches: 3. The CDR3 has 15 residues. DNA of the CDR3: TGTGCCAGCAGCAAAGCGGGAGGGCCCTACAATGAGCAGTTCTTC. Translation gives CASSKAGGPYNEQFF. Using reference TRBV14 and TRBJ2-1 for the parts outside the CDR3, the full variable domain is EAGVTQFPSHSVIEKGQTVTLRCDPISGHDNLYWYRRVMGKEIKFLLHFVKESKQDESGMPNNRFLAERTGGTYSTLKVQPAELEDSGVYFCASSKAGGPYNEQFFGPGTRLTVL.